This entry is about one T cell receptor beta chain. Its specificity is unknown. The junction shows a germline mismatch at one end, possibly a read error. The study ran its PCR with 60 Vbeta and 13 Jbeta primers. Using immunoSEQ multiplex PCR, the repertoire was profiled, and TCRdb retains in-frame clones only, with some absent. The data contain around 93,000 clones, approximately 68% of them seen just once; the ten biggest clones take up 5.5% to 6%. The entry originates in a study of cytomegalovirus exposure and HLA in healthy donors. The study's findings and limits: A missense DCLRE1C variant was associated with V- and J-gene trimming of TCR beta chains in a later analysis, and an independent cohort replicated the association. Reported findings show TCR beta sequences accurately forecast HLA-A and HLA-B alleles in most subjects. Highly shared sequence variants in one cluster were likely a sequencing artifact.

This CDR3 is 13 amino acids long. Germline CDR1 SNHLY, CDR2 FYNNEI. The sample comprised PBMCs. The TCR originated in a boy younger than 18 in good health and CMV-seropositive. The chain carries TRBV2 and TRBJ1-2; D not resolved. The CDR3 spells CASREQQYYGYPF. CDR3 DNA: TGTGCCAGCAGGGAACAGCAATACTATGGCTACCCCTTC. Full variable domain (missing parts from reference TRBV2 and TRBJ1-2): EPEVTQTPSHQVTQMGQEVILRCVPISNHLYFYWYRQILGQKVEFLVSFYNNEISEKSEIFDDQFSVERPDGSNFTLKIRSTKLEDSAMYFCASREQQYYGYPFGSGTRLTVV.